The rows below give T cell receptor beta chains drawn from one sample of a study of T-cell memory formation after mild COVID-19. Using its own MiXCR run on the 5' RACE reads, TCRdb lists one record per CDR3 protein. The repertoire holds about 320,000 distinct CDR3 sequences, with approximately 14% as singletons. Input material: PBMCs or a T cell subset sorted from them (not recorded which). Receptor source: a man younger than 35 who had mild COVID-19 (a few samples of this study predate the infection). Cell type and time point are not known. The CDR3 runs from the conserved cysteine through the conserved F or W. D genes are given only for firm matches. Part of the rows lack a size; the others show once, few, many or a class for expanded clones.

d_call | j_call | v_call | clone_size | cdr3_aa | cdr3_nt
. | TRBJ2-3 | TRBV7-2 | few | CASTPPRGGADTQYF | TGTGCCAGCACCCCACCTAGGGGGGGAGCAGATACGCAGTATTTT
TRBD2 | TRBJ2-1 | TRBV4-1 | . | CASSQDQGLAYNEQFF | TGCGCCAGCAGCCAAGATCAGGGACTAGCGTACAATGAGCAGTTCTTC
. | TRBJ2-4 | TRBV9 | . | CASSPTVQYF | TGTGCCAGCAGCCCCACCGTTCAGTACTTC
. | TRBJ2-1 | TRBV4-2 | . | CASSQDGYNEQFF | TGTGCCAGCAGCCAAGATGGATACAATGAGCAGTTCTTC
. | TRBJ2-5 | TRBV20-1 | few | CSWAWETQYF | TGCAGTTGGGCTTGGGAGACCCAGTACTTC
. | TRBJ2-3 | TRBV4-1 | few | CASSQLGRPVRDTQYF | TGCGCCAGCAGCCAGCTAGGAAGGCCGGTCCGCGATACGCAGTATTTT
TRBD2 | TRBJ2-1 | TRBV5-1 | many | CASSPLIAGKNNEQFF | TGCGCCAGCAGCCCCCTAATAGCGGGGAAAAACAATGAGCAGTTCTTC
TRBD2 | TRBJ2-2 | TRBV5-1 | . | CASSSELAGGLGSAGELFF | TGCGCCAGCAGCTCGGAACTAGCGGGGGGACTTGGATCCGCCGGGGAGCTGTTTTTT
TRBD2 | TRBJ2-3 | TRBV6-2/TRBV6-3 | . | CASSHLAGHSGDTQYF | TGTGCCAGCAGTCACCTAGCGGGCCACTCGGGGGATACGCAGTATTTT
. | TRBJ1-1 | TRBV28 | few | CASSAHGDDEAFF | TGTGCCAGCAGTGCCCACGGGGACGATGAAGCTTTCTTT
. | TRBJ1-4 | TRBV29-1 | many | CSVAFYNEKLFF | TGCAGCGTCGCGTTTTATAATGAAAAACTGTTTTTT
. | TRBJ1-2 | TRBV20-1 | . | CSARNRDYGYTF | TGCAGTGCTAGGAACAGGGACTATGGCTACACCTTC
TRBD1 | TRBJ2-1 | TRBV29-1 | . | CSIRQGGTYNEQFF | TGCAGCATCAGACAGGGGGGGACCTACAATGAGCAGTTCTTC
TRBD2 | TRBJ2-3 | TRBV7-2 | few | CASSLELIRAGDTDTQYF | TGTGCCAGCAGCTTAGAGCTCATCAGGGCGGGGGACACAGATACGCAGTATTTT
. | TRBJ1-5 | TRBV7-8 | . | CASSPLGSNQPQHF | TGTGCCAGCAGCCCATTGGGTAGCAATCAGCCCCAGCATTTT
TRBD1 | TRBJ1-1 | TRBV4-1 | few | CASSQGTGAGTEAFF | TGCGCCAGCAGCCAGGGCACAGGGGCTGGGACTGAAGCTTTCTTT
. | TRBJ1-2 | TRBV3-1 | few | CASSQVRNYGYTF | TGTGCCAGCAGCCAAGTCAGGAACTATGGCTACACCTTC
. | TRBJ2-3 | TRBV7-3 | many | CASSPGSGSVDTQYF | TGTGCCAGCAGCCCCGGCAGTGGTTCGGTAGATACGCAGTATTTT
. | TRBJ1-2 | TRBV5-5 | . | CASRQPGHPYGYTF | TGTGCCAGCCGTCAACCGGGACACCCCTATGGCTACACCTTC
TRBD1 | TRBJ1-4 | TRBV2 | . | CASRLDRATNEKLFF | TGTGCCAGCCGACTGGACAGGGCAACTAATGAAAAACTGTTTTTT
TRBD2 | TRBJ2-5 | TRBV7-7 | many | CASSSLLAGEKETQYF | TGTGCCAGCAGCTCCTTGCTAGCGGGGGAGAAAGAGACCCAGTACTTC
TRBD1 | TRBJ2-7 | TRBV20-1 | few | CSALRGGQGYEQYF | TGCAGTGCGCTAAGGGGGGGACAGGGCTACGAGCAGTACTTC
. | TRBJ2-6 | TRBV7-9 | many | CASSEAGANVLTF | TGTGCCAGCAGCGAGGCGGGGGCCAACGTCCTGACTTTC
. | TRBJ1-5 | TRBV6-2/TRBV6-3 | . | CASSYIRGGQPQHF | TGTGCCAGCAGTTACATCAGGGGTGGTCAGCCCCAGCATTTT
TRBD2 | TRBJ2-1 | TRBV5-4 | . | CASSPTEPGLAGPYNEQFF | TGTGCCAGCAGCCCGACCGAACCGGGACTAGCGGGGCCATACAATGAGCAGTTCTTC
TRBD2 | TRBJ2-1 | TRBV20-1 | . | CSGSLAGDYNEQFF | TGCAGTGGTTCACTAGCGGGGGACTACAATGAGCAGTTCTTC
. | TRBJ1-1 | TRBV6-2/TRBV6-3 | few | CASSTYQRGEVFF | TGTGCCAGCAGTACCTACCAGAGGGGAGAAGTTTTCTTT
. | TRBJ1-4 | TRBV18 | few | CASSPSLTDEKLFF | TGTGCCAGCTCACCATCGTTGACAGATGAAAAACTGTTTTTT
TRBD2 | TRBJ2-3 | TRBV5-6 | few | CASSARTSGGPGLTDTQYF | TGTGCCAGCAGCGCGCGGACTAGCGGGGGGCCGGGTCTAACAGATACGCAGTATTTT
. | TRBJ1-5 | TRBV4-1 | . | CASSQGAALFNQPQHF | TGCGCCAGCAGCCAAGGGGCAGCTTTGTTTAATCAGCCCCAGCATTTT
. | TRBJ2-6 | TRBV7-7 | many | CASSPSSGANVLTF | TGTGCCAGCAGCCCGAGCTCTGGGGCCAACGTCCTGACTTTC
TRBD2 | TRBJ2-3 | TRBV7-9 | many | CASSRGGDTQYF | TGTGCCAGCAGCCGCGGGGGAGATACGCAGTATTTT